This T cell receptor beta chain came from a study of PD-1 blockade in mismatch repair-deficient tumors. All patients were mismatch repair deficient, assessed by either PCR or immunohistochemistry. Sequencing used immunoSEQ multiplex PCR; TCRdb keeps in-frame clones, though not all of them. The data show some 120,000 clones, with roughly 86% seen just once and over 9.5% held by the top ten. Study-level results: After pembrolizumab, tumor-resident clones rose rapidly, then generally contracted before radiologic responses.

Trimming left V 5 bases short and J 4 bases short, with 7 bases between. In germline, CDR1 is SNHLY, CDR2 FYNNEI. The CDR3 is 12 amino acids. In regard to this clone: Its antigen is still unknown.

This material consisted of peripheral blood, taken 72 weeks after starting pembrolizumab. This receptor was identified in an adult with mismatch repair-deficient cancer. J is TRBJ2-3 and V is TRBV2; D call uncertain. The CDR3 sequence is CASSKGSDTQYF. The CDR3 nucleotides read TGTGCCAGCAGTAAGGGTTCAGATACGCAGTATTTT. Full variable domain (rest looked up from reference TRBV2 and TRBJ2-3): EPEVTQTPSHQVTQMGQEVILRCVPISNHLYFYWYRQILGQKVEFLVSFYNNEISEKSEIFDDQFSVERPDGSNFTLKIRSTKLEDSAMYFCASSKGSDTQYFGPGTRLTVL.